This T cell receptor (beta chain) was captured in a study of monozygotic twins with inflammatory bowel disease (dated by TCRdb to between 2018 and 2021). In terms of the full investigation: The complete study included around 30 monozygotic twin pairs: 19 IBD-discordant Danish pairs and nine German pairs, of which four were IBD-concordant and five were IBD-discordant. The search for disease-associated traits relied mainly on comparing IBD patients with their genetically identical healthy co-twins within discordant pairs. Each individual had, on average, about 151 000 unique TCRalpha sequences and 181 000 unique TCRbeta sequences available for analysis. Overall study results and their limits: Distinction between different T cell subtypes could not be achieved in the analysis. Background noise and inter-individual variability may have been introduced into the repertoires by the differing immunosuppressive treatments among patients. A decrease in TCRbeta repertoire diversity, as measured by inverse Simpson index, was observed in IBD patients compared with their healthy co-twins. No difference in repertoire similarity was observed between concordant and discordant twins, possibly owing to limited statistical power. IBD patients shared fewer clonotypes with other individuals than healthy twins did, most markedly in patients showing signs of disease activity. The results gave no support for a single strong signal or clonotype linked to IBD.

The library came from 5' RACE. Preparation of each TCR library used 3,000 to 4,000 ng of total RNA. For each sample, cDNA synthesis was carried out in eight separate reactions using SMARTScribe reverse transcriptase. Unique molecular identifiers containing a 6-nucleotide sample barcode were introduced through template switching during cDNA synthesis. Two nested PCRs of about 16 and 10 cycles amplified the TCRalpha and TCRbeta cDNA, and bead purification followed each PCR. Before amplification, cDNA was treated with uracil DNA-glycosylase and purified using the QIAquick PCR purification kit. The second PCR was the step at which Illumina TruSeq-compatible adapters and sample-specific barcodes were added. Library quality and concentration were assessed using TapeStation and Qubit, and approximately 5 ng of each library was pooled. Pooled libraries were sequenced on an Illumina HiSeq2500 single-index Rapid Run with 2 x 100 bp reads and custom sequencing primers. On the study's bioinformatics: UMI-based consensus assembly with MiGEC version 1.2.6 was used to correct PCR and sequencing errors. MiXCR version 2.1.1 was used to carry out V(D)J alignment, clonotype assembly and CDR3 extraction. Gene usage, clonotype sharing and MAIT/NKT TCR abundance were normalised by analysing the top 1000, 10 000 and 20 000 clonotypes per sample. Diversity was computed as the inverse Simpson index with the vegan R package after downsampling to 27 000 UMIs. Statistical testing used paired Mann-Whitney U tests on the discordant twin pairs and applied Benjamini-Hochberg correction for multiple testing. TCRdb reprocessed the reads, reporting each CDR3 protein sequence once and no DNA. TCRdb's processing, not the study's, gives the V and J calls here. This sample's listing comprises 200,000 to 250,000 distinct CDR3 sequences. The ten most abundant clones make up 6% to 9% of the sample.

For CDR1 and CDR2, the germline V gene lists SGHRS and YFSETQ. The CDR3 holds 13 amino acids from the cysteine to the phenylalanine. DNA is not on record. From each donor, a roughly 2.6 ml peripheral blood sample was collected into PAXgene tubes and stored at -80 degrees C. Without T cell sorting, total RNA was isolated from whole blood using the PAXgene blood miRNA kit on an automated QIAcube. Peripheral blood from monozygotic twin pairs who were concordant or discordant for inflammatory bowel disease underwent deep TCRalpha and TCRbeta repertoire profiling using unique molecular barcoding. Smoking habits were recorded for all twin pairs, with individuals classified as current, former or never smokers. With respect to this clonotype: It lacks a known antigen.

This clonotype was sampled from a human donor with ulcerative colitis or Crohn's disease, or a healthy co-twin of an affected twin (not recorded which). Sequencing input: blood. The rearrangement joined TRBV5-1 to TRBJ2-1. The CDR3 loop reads CASSVGGYNEQFF.